The rows below give T cell receptor beta chains drawn from one sample of a study of blood T cell repertoires in COVID-19. The assay was immunoSEQ multiplex PCR, and TCRdb's table has in-frame clones only and misses some. The repertoire holds some 200,000 clones, 85% to 95% seen once, with 0.6% to 0.8% in the top ten. The source material was peripheral blood. Receptors originate from a man under 40 with COVID-19, enrolled during active disease. Each CDR3 is given with its conserved first and last residue. A D gene is named only where the DNA matches it firmly. A row's size may be missing; if present it is once, few, many or a size class.

CDR3 DNA: TGCAGCGCGGACAGGGGGCGCCTCGGCACCGGGGAGCTGTTTTTT
CDR3 protein: CSADRGRLGTGELFF
V gene: TRBV29-1
D gene: TRBD1
J gene: TRBJ2-2
clone size: .

CDR3 DNA: TGTGCCAGCAGCGAGACCCCGACGGGGTCACCCCTCCACTTT
CDR3 protein: CASSETPTGSPLHF
V gene: TRBV9
D gene: .
J gene: TRBJ1-6
clone size: .

CDR3 DNA: TGTGCCAGCAGCACTCAGGTGAACACTGAAGCTTTCTTT
CDR3 protein: CASSTQVNTEAFF
V gene: TRBV7-6
D gene: .
J gene: TRBJ1-1
clone size: .

CDR3 DNA: TGTGCCAGCAGTGACTCCGGGCAGCCCGGGGATGGCTACACCTTC
CDR3 protein: CASSDSGQPGDGYTF
V gene: TRBV6-5
D gene: .
J gene: TRBJ1-2
clone size: .

CDR3 DNA: TGTGCCAGCAGCCCACCGACAGGGGCAGGCTACACCTTC
CDR3 protein: CASSPPTGAGYTF
V gene: TRBV5-4
D gene: TRBD1
J gene: TRBJ1-2
clone size: .

CDR3 DNA: TGCGCCAGCAGCTTGGCCGTTGGCGACAGCTCTGGAAACACCATATATTTT
CDR3 protein: CASSLAVGDSSGNTIYF
V gene: TRBV5-1
D gene: .
J gene: TRBJ1-3
clone size: .

CDR3 DNA: TGTGCCAGCAGCCAATATAAAACAGAAGGTGGCTACACCTTC
CDR3 protein: CASSQYKTEGGYTF
V gene: TRBV3-1/TRBV3-2
D gene: .
J gene: TRBJ1-2
clone size: once

CDR3 DNA: TGCGCCAGCAGCTTGGGGGGGGGCCCCTACAATGAGCAGTTCTTC
CDR3 protein: CASSLGGGPYNEQFF
V gene: TRBV5-1
D gene: .
J gene: TRBJ2-1
clone size: .

CDR3 DNA: TGTGCCAGCAGCTTGCCGGGAGGTAACACTGAAGCTTTCTTT
CDR3 protein: CASSLPGGNTEAFF
V gene: TRBV5-4
D gene: .
J gene: TRBJ1-1
clone size: .

CDR3 DNA: TGTGCCAGCAGCCTCACCGGTTTCCTCTCTCACGAGCAGTACTTC
CDR3 protein: CASSLTGFLSHEQYF
V gene: TRBV7-6
D gene: .
J gene: TRBJ2-7
clone size: .

CDR3 DNA: TGCGCCAGCAGTCCGGGACAGGGCAATCAGCCCCAGCATTTT
CDR3 protein: CASSPGQGNQPQHF
V gene: TRBV5-1
D gene: TRBD1
J gene: TRBJ1-5
clone size: .

CDR3 DNA: TGCGCCAGCAGCTCGGGACTAGCGGGGGGAGATACGCAGTATTTT
CDR3 protein: CASSSGLAGGDTQYF
V gene: TRBV5-1
D gene: TRBD2
J gene: TRBJ2-3
clone size: .

CDR3 DNA: TGTGCCAGCAGCGGAACCACCGGGACAGGGGACACCGGGGAGCTGTTTTTT
CDR3 protein: CASSGTTGTGDTGELFF
V gene: TRBV11-2
D gene: TRBD1
J gene: TRBJ2-2
clone size: .

CDR3 DNA: TGTGCCAGCAGTTTCCTGAGCTCCTACGAGCAGTACTTC
CDR3 protein: CASSFLSSYEQYF
V gene: TRBV6-5
D gene: .
J gene: TRBJ2-7
clone size: .

CDR3 DNA: TGTGCCAGCAGCACCACCCCCCCGGGACAGGGGATGAACACTGAAGCTTTCTTT
CDR3 protein: CASSTTPPGQGMNTEAFF
V gene: TRBV9
D gene: TRBD1
J gene: TRBJ1-1
clone size: .

CDR3 DNA: TGCAGTGCTAGTCCTAGCGGGGCTTACCAAGAGACCCAGTACTTC
CDR3 protein: CSASPSGAYQETQYF
V gene: TRBV20-1
D gene: TRBD2
J gene: TRBJ2-5
clone size: .

CDR3 DNA: TGTGCCAGCAGTTACCGGACAGGTGTTGACAATGAGCAGTTCTTC
CDR3 protein: CASSYRTGVDNEQFF
V gene: TRBV6-2/TRBV6-3
D gene: TRBD1
J gene: TRBJ2-1
clone size: once

CDR3 DNA: TGTGCCAGCAGTAAGGACAGGGTGAACACCGGGGAGCTGTTTTTT
CDR3 protein: CASSKDRVNTGELFF
V gene: TRBV6-5
D gene: TRBD1
J gene: TRBJ2-2
clone size: .

CDR3 DNA: TGTGCCAGCAGCCAAAACGGGGGGGGCAACAATGAGCAGTTCTTC
CDR3 protein: CASSQNGGGNNEQFF
V gene: TRBV3-1/TRBV3-2
D gene: TRBD2
J gene: TRBJ2-1
clone size: once

CDR3 DNA: TGTGCCAGCAGGGGGCAGTACCAGTTCTTC
CDR3 protein: CASRGQYQFF
V gene: TRBV3-1/TRBV3-2
D gene: .
J gene: TRBJ2-1
clone size: .

CDR3 DNA: TGTGCCAGCAGTTCGGACGACTACCCCGAAAAACTGTTTTTT
CDR3 protein: CASSSDDYPEKLFF
V gene: TRBV7-9
D gene: .
J gene: TRBJ1-4
clone size: .

CDR3 DNA: TGTGCCAGCAGTTACTTGCAGATCAATGAGCAGTTCTTC
CDR3 protein: CASSYLQINEQFF
V gene: TRBV6-6
D gene: .
J gene: TRBJ2-1
clone size: few

CDR3 DNA: TGTGCCAGCAGCCAAGGCCGGGCCGGGGGGGTCGCGCAGTACTTC
CDR3 protein: CASSQGRAGGVAQYF
V gene: TRBV3-1/TRBV3-2
D gene: TRBD2
J gene: TRBJ2-7
clone size: .

CDR3 DNA: TGTGCCTGGGGTACCCCAACACCGGGACAGAACTATGGCTACACCTTC
CDR3 protein: CAWGTPTPGQNYGYTF
V gene: TRBV30
D gene: TRBD1
J gene: TRBJ1-2
clone size: .

CDR3 DNA: TGTGCCAGCAGCCGCGACAGCTTGAACACTGAAGCTTTCTTT
CDR3 protein: CASSRDSLNTEAFF
V gene: TRBV5-4
D gene: .
J gene: TRBJ1-1
clone size: .

CDR3 DNA: TGTGCCAGCAGCCAGCGGACAGGAATTACCGGGGAGCTGTTTTTT
CDR3 protein: CASSQRTGITGELFF
V gene: TRBV3-1/TRBV3-2
D gene: TRBD1
J gene: TRBJ2-2
clone size: .

CDR3 DNA: TGCAGCGCCCTAGGAGGGGACAGGGGGCTCTCTGGCTACACCTTC
CDR3 protein: CSALGGDRGLSGYTF
V gene: TRBV29-1
D gene: TRBD1
J gene: TRBJ1-2
clone size: .

CDR3 DNA: TGTGCCAGCAGTGAGGGCAGCCCGAACACTGAAGCTTTCTTT
CDR3 protein: CASSEGSPNTEAFF
V gene: TRBV6-1
D gene: .
J gene: TRBJ1-1
clone size: .

CDR3 DNA: TGTGCCAGCAGCGAACCGGGATTCTACCTAGGGGGGACCCAGTACTTC
CDR3 protein: CASSEPGFYLGGTQYF
V gene: TRBV7-2
D gene: .
J gene: TRBJ2-5
clone size: .

CDR3 DNA: TGTGCCAGCAGCCAAGATTTGGAGGGGGGGATTTTCACCGGGGAGCTGTTTTTT
CDR3 protein: CASSQDLEGGIFTGELFF
V gene: TRBV3-1/TRBV3-2
D gene: .
J gene: TRBJ2-2
clone size: .

CDR3 DNA: TGTGCTAGTGGTTGGTCAAGCGGGGGTCGCGCCGGGGAGCTGTTTTTT
CDR3 protein: CASGWSSGGRAGELFF
V gene: TRBV12-5
D gene: TRBD2
J gene: TRBJ2-2
clone size: .

CDR3 DNA: TGTGCCAGCAGTCTACCGGGACAGGTGAACACTGAAGCTTTCTTT
CDR3 protein: CASSLPGQVNTEAFF
V gene: TRBV25-1
D gene: TRBD1
J gene: TRBJ1-1
clone size: .

CDR3 DNA: TGTGCCACCAGTGCAGGCAGGGACTACAATGAGCAGTTCTTC
CDR3 protein: CATSAGRDYNEQFF
V gene: TRBV24-1
D gene: .
J gene: TRBJ2-1
clone size: .

CDR3 DNA: TGTGCCAGCAGTGCAGAAGGCCGTAAAAGGGGCTACGAGCAGTACTTC
CDR3 protein: CASSAEGRKRGYEQYF
V gene: TRBV6-1
D gene: .
J gene: TRBJ2-7
clone size: .

CDR3 DNA: TGCGCCAGCAGCCCTAGGGACAGCGCTTCCTACAATGAGCAGTTCTTC
CDR3 protein: CASSPRDSASYNEQFF
V gene: TRBV4-1
D gene: TRBD1
J gene: TRBJ2-1
clone size: once

CDR3 DNA: TGTGCCAGCTCACCAACACCTTCCTACGAGCAGTACTTC
CDR3 protein: CASSPTPSYEQYF
V gene: TRBV18
D gene: .
J gene: TRBJ2-7
clone size: .

CDR3 DNA: TGTGCCAGCCGAGGGACATCCCAAAAGCATGGCTACACCTTC
CDR3 protein: CASRGTSQKHGYTF
V gene: TRBV6-5
D gene: .
J gene: TRBJ1-2
clone size: .

CDR3 DNA: TGCGCCAGCAGCTTACCACCTATTTTACCCAATCGGCCCCAGCATTTT
CDR3 protein: CASSLPPILPNRPQHF
V gene: TRBV10-2
D gene: .
J gene: TRBJ1-5
clone size: .

CDR3 DNA: TGTGCCAGCAGTTACGTGACAGGGGGACAGCCCCAGCATTTT
CDR3 protein: CASSYVTGGQPQHF
V gene: TRBV6-2/TRBV6-3
D gene: TRBD1
J gene: TRBJ1-5
clone size: .

CDR3 DNA: TGTGCCAGCAGCCAAGACAGGATGAACACTGAAGCTTTCTTT
CDR3 protein: CASSQDRMNTEAFF
V gene: TRBV3-1/TRBV3-2
D gene: .
J gene: TRBJ1-1
clone size: few

CDR3 DNA: TGCAGTGCGAGAGGAGAAAACATTCAGTACTTC
CDR3 protein: CSARGENIQYF
V gene: TRBV20-1
D gene: .
J gene: TRBJ2-4
clone size: once

CDR3 DNA: TGTGCCAGCGGGCAGGGGAAAGATGAGCAGTTCTTC
CDR3 protein: CASGQGKDEQFF
V gene: TRBV2
D gene: .
J gene: TRBJ2-1
clone size: .

CDR3 DNA: TGCGCCAGCAGCTTGGTTCTAGAACACGGGGAGCTGTTTTTT
CDR3 protein: CASSLVLEHGELFF
V gene: TRBV5-1
D gene: .
J gene: TRBJ2-2
clone size: .

CDR3 DNA: TGTGCCAGCAGCCAAACAGGGTCTGGAAACACCATATATTTT
CDR3 protein: CASSQTGSGNTIYF
V gene: TRBV7-9
D gene: .
J gene: TRBJ1-3
clone size: .

CDR3 DNA: TGTGCCAGCAGCCCCGTTGGGGAGTTTAACAATGAGCAGTTCTTC
CDR3 protein: CASSPVGEFNNEQFF
V gene: TRBV11-2
D gene: .
J gene: TRBJ2-1
clone size: .

CDR3 DNA: TGTGCCAGCAGTTTCACAAGGGCGGCAGGGGGCAGAGAGACCCAGTACTTC
CDR3 protein: CASSFTRAAGGRETQYF
V gene: TRBV27
D gene: TRBD1
J gene: TRBJ2-5
clone size: .

CDR3 DNA: TGTGCCAGCAGCTTAGAGCGGCAGGGGGACACCGGGGAGCTGTTTTTT
CDR3 protein: CASSLERQGDTGELFF
V gene: TRBV7-9
D gene: TRBD1
J gene: TRBJ2-2
clone size: .

CDR3 DNA: TGTGCCAGCAGCGTAGGTGGGTCTAGAAACGAGCAGTACTTC
CDR3 protein: CASSVGGSRNEQYF
V gene: TRBV9
D gene: .
J gene: TRBJ2-7
clone size: once

CDR3 DNA: TGTGCCAGCCACCAGTTCAGACTAGCGGGGCACGAGCAGTACTTC
CDR3 protein: CASHQFRLAGHEQYF
V gene: TRBV5-6
D gene: TRBD2
J gene: TRBJ2-7
clone size: .

CDR3 DNA: TGTGCCAGCAGTTACTTGGAGAAGGATACGCAGTATTTT
CDR3 protein: CASSYLEKDTQYF
V gene: TRBV6-2/TRBV6-3
D gene: .
J gene: TRBJ2-3
clone size: few

CDR3 DNA: TGTGCCAGCAGCGCCACAGGGGGAAACATTCAGTACTTC
CDR3 protein: CASSATGGNIQYF
V gene: TRBV27
D gene: TRBD1
J gene: TRBJ2-4
clone size: .

CDR3 DNA: TGTGCCAGCAGTCCCAGGTATAGCAATCAGCCCCAGCATTTT
CDR3 protein: CASSPRYSNQPQHF
V gene: TRBV2
D gene: .
J gene: TRBJ1-5
clone size: .

CDR3 DNA: TGTGCCAGCAGTGAAGTGGGGCAGAACACTGAAGCTTTCTTT
CDR3 protein: CASSEVGQNTEAFF
V gene: TRBV25-1
D gene: .
J gene: TRBJ1-1
clone size: .

CDR3 DNA: TGTGCCATCACCTCGGACAGCTCCTACGAGCAGTACTTC
CDR3 protein: CAITSDSSYEQYF
V gene: TRBV10-3
D gene: .
J gene: TRBJ2-7
clone size: .

CDR3 DNA: TGCGCCAGCAGCGTAGTCGGGAAGGGTGGGGAAGAGACCCAGTACTTC
CDR3 protein: CASSVVGKGGEETQYF
V gene: TRBV5-1
D gene: .
J gene: TRBJ2-5
clone size: .

CDR3 DNA: TGTGCCAGCAGCTTAAGGGGTGGGTGGAGCCACGAGCAGTACTTC
CDR3 protein: CASSLRGGWSHEQYF
V gene: TRBV13
D gene: .
J gene: TRBJ2-7
clone size: .

CDR3 DNA: TGTGCTAGTGGTTTGGGGCAGTCTAATGAAAAACTGTTTTTT
CDR3 protein: CASGLGQSNEKLFF
V gene: TRBV12-5
D gene: .
J gene: TRBJ1-4
clone size: .

CDR3 DNA: TGTGCCAGCAGGAAATCCACAGGGCTGGCCACTGAAGCTTTCTTT
CDR3 protein: CASRKSTGLATEAFF
V gene: TRBV27
D gene: .
J gene: TRBJ1-1
clone size: .

CDR3 DNA: TGTGCCAGCAGCGAAGGACAGGGAAATGAAAAACTGTTTTTT
CDR3 protein: CASSEGQGNEKLFF
V gene: TRBV7-9
D gene: TRBD1
J gene: TRBJ1-4
clone size: .